Listed here is a single T cell receptor (beta chain). This record belongs to a study of blood T cell repertoires in COVID-19. Study-wide context: T cells, B-cell-depleted T cells, or PBMCs provided the cDNA or gDNA that served as material.

Sequencing was performed with immunoSEQ multiplex PCR; in TCRdb, only in-frame clones are kept and a portion is missing. The table lists tens of thousands of clones, roughly nine tenths of them singletons, with approximately 2% in the top ten. V lost 0 bases and J 4 bases, leaving 15 bases between the germline ends. The V gene's germline CDR1 is SEHNR and CDR2 FQNEAQ (reference sequence). The CDR3 is made up of 17 amino acids. V gene TRBV7-9 combines with J gene TRBJ2-2; tentatively, D is TRBD2 (5 bases). The receptor was derived from a man in his forties or fifties with active or convalescent COVID-19. The sample comprised peripheral blood. The CDR3 nucleotides are TGTGCCAGCAGCTTAGCGGTGGTGAGGGATTTCACCGGGGAGCTGTTTTTT. Protein sequence: CASSLAVVRDFTGELFF. The whole variable domain, filled in from reference TRBV7-9 and TRBJ2-2, reads DTGVSQNPRHKITKRGQNVTFRCDPISEHNRLYWYRQTLGQGPEFLTYFQNEAQLEKSRLLSDRFSAERPKGSFSTLEIQRTEQGDSAMYLCASSLAVVRDFTGELFFGEGSRLTVL.